These T cell receptor beta chains were read from a single sample in a study of cytomegalovirus exposure and HLA in healthy donors. Clones were read by immunoSEQ multiplex PCR, and TCRdb kept only the in-frame ones, dropping some. The sample has 200,000 or so clones, approximately 78% seen once; the top ten hold 6.5%. The sequenced sample consisted of PBMCs. The receptors stem from a woman in her 50s in good health and CMV-seropositive. Both conserved end residues are part of each CDR3. The order of the fields is V gene, D gene, CDR3 length, J gene, clone size, CDR3 DNA, CDR3 protein. The D gene is left open where the match is weak. Clone sizes are given selectively: once, few, many, or a class where the clone is expanded.

v_gene: TRBV7-9; d_gene: .; len: 14; j_gene: TRBJ1-1; abundance: .; CDR3nt: TGTGCCAGCAGCTTAGGAACAGGGAACACTGAAGCTTTCTTT; CDR3aa: CASSLGTGNTEAFF
v_gene: TRBV7-9; d_gene: TRBD1; len: 14; j_gene: TRBJ1-2; abundance: .; CDR3nt: TGTTCCAGCAGCTTAGTCGAGGGGGCAGTTGGCTACACCTTC; CDR3aa: CSSSLVEGAVGYTF
v_gene: TRBV27; d_gene: .; len: 16; j_gene: TRBJ2-2; abundance: .; CDR3nt: TGTGCCAGCAGTTCCGACAGTCTCATAGACACCGGGGAGCTGTTTTTT; CDR3aa: CASSSDSLIDTGELFF
v_gene: TRBV10-1; d_gene: .; len: 16; j_gene: TRBJ2-2; abundance: .; CDR3nt: TGCGCCAGCAGTGAGGCGGGGGCCCAGGACACCGGGGAGCTGTTTTTT; CDR3aa: CASSEAGAQDTGELFF
v_gene: TRBV7-9; d_gene: .; len: 10; j_gene: TRBJ2-5; abundance: .; CDR3nt: TGTGCCAGCAGGTCCGGGGTCCAGTACTTC; CDR3aa: CASRSGVQYF
v_gene: TRBV11-2; d_gene: TRBD1; len: 16; j_gene: TRBJ2-4; abundance: .; CDR3nt: TGTGCCAGCAGCTCCGGACAGGCCTTAGCCAAAAACATTCAGTACTTC; CDR3aa: CASSSGQALAKNIQYF
v_gene: TRBV30; d_gene: .; len: 14; j_gene: TRBJ2-1; abundance: .; CDR3nt: TGTGCCTGGGGTAGGCGGAACTCCTACAATGAGCAGTTCTTC; CDR3aa: CAWGRRNSYNEQFF
v_gene: TRBV5-5; d_gene: .; len: 17; j_gene: TRBJ1-5; abundance: once; CDR3nt: TGTGCCAGCAGCTTGACAGTCGGGCAGGGGAGTTCTCAGCCCCAGCATTTT; CDR3aa: CASSLTVGQGSSQPQHF
v_gene: TRBV28; d_gene: TRBD1; len: 15; j_gene: TRBJ1-2; abundance: .; CDR3nt: TGTGCCAGCAGTCCCACCGGGACAGGGAACCATGGCTACACCTTC; CDR3aa: CASSPTGTGNHGYTF
v_gene: TRBV9; d_gene: TRBD2; len: 15; j_gene: TRBJ2-1; abundance: .; CDR3nt: TGTGCCAGCAGCGCCGGGACTAGCGGGATTCATGAGCAGTTCTTC; CDR3aa: CASSAGTSGIHEQFF
v_gene: TRBV15; d_gene: .; len: 17; j_gene: TRBJ1-5; abundance: .; CDR3nt: TGTGCCACCAGCAGAGATTTGCCCCCAGGGTCGTCCCAGCCCCAGCATTTT; CDR3aa: CATSRDLPPGSSQPQHF
v_gene: TRBV7-2; d_gene: TRBD2; len: 14; j_gene: TRBJ2-5; abundance: .; CDR3nt: TGTGCCAGCAGCTTAGGGCGGGGGGGCAAGACCCAGTACTTC; CDR3aa: CASSLGRGGKTQYF
v_gene: TRBV7-2; d_gene: .; len: 14; j_gene: TRBJ1-4; abundance: .; CDR3nt: TGTGCCAGCAGCCCCCAGGGTATAGGCGAAAAACTGTTTTTT; CDR3aa: CASSPQGIGEKLFF
v_gene: TRBV18; d_gene: .; len: 14; j_gene: TRBJ1-5; abundance: .; CDR3nt: TGTGCCAGCTCACCAATGGGAGGCAATCAGCCCCAGCATTTT; CDR3aa: CASSPMGGNQPQHF
v_gene: TRBV7-9; d_gene: .; len: 15; j_gene: TRBJ2-2; abundance: .; CDR3nt: TGTGCCAGCAGCCAAGACAGAGCTTACACCGGGGAGCTGTTTTTT; CDR3aa: CASSQDRAYTGELFF
v_gene: TRBV28; d_gene: TRBD1; len: 14; j_gene: TRBJ1-2; abundance: .; CDR3nt: TGTGCCAGCAGTCCCGGGACAGGGGTTCATGGCTACACCTTC; CDR3aa: CASSPGTGVHGYTF
v_gene: TRBV28; d_gene: .; len: 15; j_gene: TRBJ2-3; abundance: .; CDR3nt: TGTGCCAGCAAAGGGGCGGGGGCCAACACAGATACGCAGTATTTT; CDR3aa: CASKGAGANTDTQYF
v_gene: TRBV5-1; d_gene: .; len: 18; j_gene: TRBJ1-3; abundance: .; CDR3nt: TGCGCCAGCAGCTTGGGGAACGCAGAGGGCTCCTATGGAAACACCATATATTTT; CDR3aa: CASSLGNAEGSYGNTIYF
v_gene: TRBV5-1; d_gene: .; len: 12; j_gene: TRBJ1-1; abundance: .; CDR3nt: TGCGCCAGCAGGTCCTCGAACACTGAAGCTTTCTTT; CDR3aa: CASRSSNTEAFF
v_gene: TRBV7-9; d_gene: .; len: 15; j_gene: TRBJ2-7; abundance: once; CDR3nt: TGTGCCAGCAGCTTAGGGGCAGGGTGGACCTACGAGCAGTACTTC; CDR3aa: CASSLGAGWTYEQYF
v_gene: TRBV6-5; d_gene: TRBD1; len: 16; j_gene: TRBJ2-4; abundance: .; CDR3nt: TGTGCCAGCAGTTACTCGGGAAACAGGGGGATGTACATTCAGTACTTC; CDR3aa: CASSYSGNRGMYIQYF
v_gene: TRBV2; d_gene: .; len: 14; j_gene: TRBJ1-5; abundance: .; CDR3nt: TGTGCCAGCAGTGAAACGAGGTCGGGTCAGCCCCAGCATTTT; CDR3aa: CASSETRSGQPQHF
v_gene: TRBV2; d_gene: .; len: 15; j_gene: TRBJ1-4; abundance: .; CDR3nt: TGTGCCAGCAGTCAAGACAGGCCAACTAATGAAAAACTGTTTTTT; CDR3aa: CASSQDRPTNEKLFF
v_gene: TRBV28; d_gene: TRBD1; len: 14; j_gene: TRBJ2-7; abundance: .; CDR3nt: TGTGCCAGCAGTTTGGGACAGCCGATCTACGAGCAGTACTTC; CDR3aa: CASSLGQPIYEQYF